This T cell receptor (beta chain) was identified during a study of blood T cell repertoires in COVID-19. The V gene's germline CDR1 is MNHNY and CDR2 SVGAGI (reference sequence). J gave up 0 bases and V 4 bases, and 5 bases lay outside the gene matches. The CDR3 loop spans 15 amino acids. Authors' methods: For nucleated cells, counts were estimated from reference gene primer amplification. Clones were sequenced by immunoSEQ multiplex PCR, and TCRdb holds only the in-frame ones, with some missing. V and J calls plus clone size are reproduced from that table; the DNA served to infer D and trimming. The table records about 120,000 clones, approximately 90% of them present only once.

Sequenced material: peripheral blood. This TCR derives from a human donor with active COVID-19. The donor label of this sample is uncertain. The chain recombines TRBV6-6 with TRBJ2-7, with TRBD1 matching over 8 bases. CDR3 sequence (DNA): TGTGCCAGCAGTTCCCGGGACAGGAGCTCCTACGAGCAGTACTTC. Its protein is CASSSRDRSSYEQYF.